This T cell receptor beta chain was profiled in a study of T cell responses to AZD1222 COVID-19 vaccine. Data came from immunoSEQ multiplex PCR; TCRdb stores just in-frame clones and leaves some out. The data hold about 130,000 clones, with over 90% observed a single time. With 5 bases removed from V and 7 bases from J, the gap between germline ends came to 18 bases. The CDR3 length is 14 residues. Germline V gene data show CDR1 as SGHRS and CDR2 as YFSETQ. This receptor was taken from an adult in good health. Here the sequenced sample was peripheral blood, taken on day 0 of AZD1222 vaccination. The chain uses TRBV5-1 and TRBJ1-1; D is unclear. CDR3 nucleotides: TGCGCCAGCAGGAAGGACCCTCCTCCGGGTGAAGCTTTCTTT. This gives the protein CASRKDPPPGEAFF.